The 14 T cell receptor beta chains listed next were all sequenced from one sample in a study of blood T cell repertoires in COVID-19. The assay was immunoSEQ multiplex PCR, and TCRdb's table has in-frame clones only and misses some. The sample lists roughly 50,000 clones; approximately 80% were seen once. Sequenced sample: peripheral blood. The receptors come from an elderly woman with acute or convalescent COVID-19.

The chain is built from TRBV12-3 or TRBV12-4 and TRBJ1-1; tentatively, D is TRBD1 (6 bases). Trimming removed 6 bases from V and 5 bases from J, with 10 bases in between. The CDR3 spans 12 residues. CDR3 residues: CASSSGVTEAFF. CDR3 sequence (DNA): TGTGCCAGCAGCTCAGGGGTGACTGAAGCTTTCTTT.

The chain has TRBV14 and TRBJ2-1, with a possible D match to TRBD1 (6 bases). The CDR3 totals 16 residues. Germline lookup yields CDR1 SGHDN and CDR2 FVKESK. V shed 1 base and J shed 6 bases, with 16 bases lying between them. CDR3 amino acids: CASSQVLGQRGNEQFF. The CDR3 nucleotides read TGTGCCAGCAGCCAAGTACTCGGACAGAGGGGCAATGAGCAGTTCTTC. The whole variable domain, filled in from reference TRBV14 and TRBJ2-1, reads EAGVTQFPSHSVIEKGQTVTLRCDPISGHDNLYWYRRVMGKEIKFLLHFVKESKQDESGMPNNRFLAERTGGTYSTLKVQPAELEDSGVYFCASSQVLGQRGNEQFFGPGTRLTVL.

The CDR3 nucleotides are TGTGCCAGTATGTCGGACGGGGGGAGCCCCCGTTCTCGTAATCAGCCCCAGCATTTT. Translating gives CASMSDGGSPRSRNQPQHF. This chain links TRBV19 with TRBJ1-5, with D possibly matching TRBD1 (5 bases). The CDR3 length is 19 residues. Germline CDR1 LNHDA, CDR2 SQIVND (reference sequence). V shed 7 bases and J shed 4 bases, with 29 bases lying between them. Full variable domain (rest looked up from reference TRBV19 and TRBJ1-5): DGGITQSPKYLFRKEGQNVTLSCEQNLNHDAMYWYRQDPGQGLRLIYYSQIVNDFQKGDIAEGYSVSREKKESFPLTVTSAQKNPTAFYLCASMSDGGSPRSRNQPQHFGDGTRLSIL.

The chain is built from TRBV11-2 and TRBJ2-4; D is undetermined. Deletions cut 5 bases from V and 6 bases from J, with 8 bases between. CDR1 SGHAT and CDR2 FQNNGV come from the germline V gene. The CDR3 has 12 amino acids. The CDR3 spells CASSPQANIQYF. DNA of the CDR3: TGTGCCAGCAGCCCCCAGGCAAACATTCAGTACTTC.

For this clone: The germline gene is not matched at one end of the junction; a read error may be the cause. The rearrangement joins TRBV5-1 to TRBJ2-1; 8 nucleotides line up with TRBD1. CDR1 SGHRS and CDR2 YFSETQ come from the germline V gene. The CDR3 totals 16 residues. This CDR3 reads CASSVDRDRKYTEQFF. The CDR3 nucleotides are TGCGCCAGCAGCGTAGACCGGGACAGGAAATACACTGAGCAGTTCTTC.

V gene TRBV4-1 combines with J gene TRBJ1-5; 7 nucleotides align to TRBD1. Germline V gene sequence: CDR1 MGHRA, CDR2 YSYEKL. Trimming cost V 4 bases and J 2 bases; bases outside gene matches: 5. The CDR3 covers 15 residues. The CDR3 DNA is TGCGCCAGCAGCCGCGAAACAGGGGGCAATCAGCCCCAGCATTTT. Its translation is CASSRETGGNQPQHF.

This rearrangement joins TRBV2 to TRBJ1-5, with D possibly TRBD1 on 5 matching bases. Germline values: CDR1 SNHLY, CDR2 FYNNEI. CDR3 length: 14 residues. Deletions cut 2 bases from V and 5 bases from J, with 10 bases between. The CDR3, as DNA: TGTGCCAGCAGTGAACGGACACCGGATCAGCCCCAGCATTTT. Protein product: CASSERTPDQPQHF.

This clone showed up just once. This chain joins TRBV11-2 and TRBJ2-2, with 9 positions matching TRBD2. V was clipped by 3 bases and J by 6 bases; unmatched bases: 8. This CDR3 region has 16 residues. Germline V gives CDR1 SGHAT, CDR2 FQNNGV. CDR3 sequence reads: CASSFAGGRNAGELFF. The CDR3 DNA follows: TGTGCCAGCAGCTTCGCGGGGGGGCGAAATGCCGGGGAGCTGTTTTTT.

V and J are TRBV5-1 and TRBJ2-1; D call uncertain. V was shortened by 0 bases and J by 1 base, with 8 bases between the two germline ends. Germline V gene sequence: CDR1 SGHRS, CDR2 YFSETQ. The CDR3 loop spans 15 amino acids. The CDR3 nucleotides are TGCGCCAGCAGCTTGGCCACAAGTTCCTACAATGAGCAGTTCTTC. Protein: CASSLATSSYNEQFF.

This clone was detected only once. The gene calls are TRBV4-2 and TRBJ1-1; no reliable D call. V dropped 2 bases and J dropped 1 base, with 11 bases sitting between them. CDR3 length: 15 residues. Per the germline V gene, CDR1 is LGHNA and CDR2 is YNFKEQ. The CDR3 loop is CASSQFSTGNTEAFF. CDR3 sequence (DNA): TGTGCCAGCAGCCAATTCTCGACGGGGAACACTGAAGCTTTCTTT.

The rearrangement uses TRBV4-2 and TRBJ1-2; D gene ambiguous. V lost 0 bases to trimming and J lost 4 bases, with 6 bases between them. From germline, CDR1 is LGHNA and CDR2 YNFKEQ. There are 13 residues in the CDR3. The CDR3 nucleotides are TGTGCCAGCAGCCAAGATCGCAGCTATGGCTACACCTTC. Translating it yields CASSQDRSYGYTF.

This clone was detected only once. CDR3 sequence (DNA): TGTGCCAGCTCACCGACAGGGGGGTGGAATGAGCAGTTCTTC. It codes for CASSPTGGWNEQFF. The J gene is TRBJ2-1, the V gene TRBV18; the match to TRBD1 covers 9 bases. The CDR3 extends over 14 amino acids. V lost 3 bases to trimming and J lost 7 bases; unmatched junction nucleotides: 4. The germline gives CDR1 KGHSH, CDR2 LQKENI.

The chain uses TRBV21-1 and TRBJ1-1. TRBV21-1 is a documented pseudogene. This CDR3 has 16 amino acids. This CDR3 is CASRYGRDTLNTEAFF. The CDR3 nucleotides are TGTGCCAGCAGATATGGGAGGGACACTTTGAACACTGAAGCTTTCTTT.

The J gene is TRBJ1-5, the V gene TRBV19; 7 bases agree with TRBD1. The V segment lost 6 bases and the J segment 5 bases; nucleotides outside the gene matches: 10. The CDR3 spans 15 residues. From germline, CDR1 is LNHDA and CDR2 SQIVND (reference sequence). The CDR3 is CASRTGAAGDQPQHF. The DNA for the CDR3 is TGTGCCAGTAGAACAGGGGCGGCAGGGGATCAGCCCCAGCATTTT.